This T cell receptor beta chain was identified in a study of T cell repertoires in cytomegalovirus infection. Whole-study results and caveats: Predominance within the ex vivo response was attributable to HLA-C-restricted CMV-specific TCR beta clonotypes.

CDR3 length equals 18 residues. V lost 2 bases to trimming and J lost 4 bases, with 23 bases between them. The germline V gene encodes CDR1 SEHNR and CDR2 FQNEAQ (reference sequence). At least ten counts were recorded for this clonotype. No antigen is known for it. TCRdb ran MiXCR on the reads and lists one entry per CDR3 protein. The sample shows approximately 200,000 distinct CDR3 sequences, over 20% of them seen only once. The TCR originated in a human donor in good health (CMV status not recorded). Some clones in this sample may be carry-over from other donors' samples. Sample: CD8+ T cells from PBMCs. The chain links TRBV7-9 to TRBJ1-1, with D possibly TRBD1 on 6 matching bases. CDR3 sequence reads: CASSLNRTGLGDGTEAFF. CDR3 DNA sequence: TGTGCCAGCAGCTTAAATAGAACAGGGCTGGGTGATGGCACTGAAGCTTTCTTT.